This is a list of T cell receptor beta chains from one sample in a study of response to subunit inactivated influenza vaccine. TCRdb passed the RT-PCR reads through MiXCR, listing each CDR3 protein once. The sample includes 500,000 to 600,000 distinct CDR3 sequences, less than 8% seen only once; the top ten take over 10%. The source was PBMCs from blood, collected around 25 months after vaccination. The receptors were sampled from a man between 50 and 69 years old who received an inactivated influenza vaccine. CDR3s include the opening cysteine and the closing phenylalanine or tryptophan. The order of the fields is V gene, D gene, J gene, clone size, CDR3 DNA, CDR3 protein. A D gene is named only where the DNA matches it firmly. Size values are once, few and many counts, or a class for expanded clones, and some rows have none.

TRBV7-9	.	TRBJ2-7	few	TGTGCCAGCAGTCCGGGACGGTGGAGCTCCTACGAGCAGTACTTC	CASSPGRWSSYEQYF
TRBV20-1	TRBD1	TRBJ1-5	.	TGCAGTGCTCCAGACAGGGAATCCAATCAGCCCCAGCATTTT	CSAPDRESNQPQHF
TRBV2	.	TRBJ2-3	many	TGTGCCAGCAGTCAAGTAGCTAGCACAGATACGCAGTATTTT	CASSQVASTDTQYF
TRBV6-2/TRBV6-3	.	TRBJ1-1	.	TGTGCCAGCAGTTACAATTGGGGCCTCGAAGCTTTCTTT	CASSYNWGLEAFF
TRBV3-1	.	TRBJ2-5	.	TGTGCCAGCAGCCAAGGCAACCTACAAGAGACCCAGTACTTC	CASSQGNLQETQYF
TRBV20-1	TRBD1	TRBJ1-1	.	TGCAGTGCTCAGGGGGGGAGCAGGGGCACTGAAGCTTTCTTT	CSAQGGSRGTEAFF
TRBV20-1	.	TRBJ2-7	many	TGCAGTGCCCGACAGGACTACGAGCAGTACTTC	CSARQDYEQYF
TRBV11-2	.	TRBJ2-3	many	TGTGCCAGCAGCTTAGATCTGACAGGTGCTAGCACAGATACGCAGTATTTT	CASSLDLTGASTDTQYF
TRBV2	.	TRBJ1-5	few	TGTGCCAGCCAGTTACCTCCTCAGCCCCAGCATTTT	CASQLPPQPQHF
TRBV5-6	.	TRBJ1-1	medium-sized	TGTGCCAGCAGGGGTATCGCGAACACTGAAGCTTTCTTT	CASRGIANTEAFF
TRBV5-1	TRBD1	TRBJ1-6	.	TGCGCCAGCAGCTTTTGGGACAGGGCCATCGGCCCCCTCCACTTT	CASSFWDRAIGPLHF
TRBV19	.	TRBJ1-5	few	TGTGCCAGTAGGTTGAGGGGGAGTCAGAGCAATCAGCCCCAGCATTTT	CASRLRGSQSNQPQHF
TRBV11-2	.	TRBJ2-5	many	TGTGCCAGCAGCTTCGGGATGAGGGAGACCCAGTACTTC	CASSFGMRETQYF
TRBV27	.	TRBJ2-5	.	TGTGCCAGCAGTCGGCGGGTGGATGAGACCCAGTACTTC	CASSRRVDETQYF
TRBV27	TRBD1	TRBJ2-1	few	TGTGCCAGCAGTTTGGGACAGGGAAATGTTATTGACAATGAGCAGTTCTTC	CASSLGQGNVIDNEQFF
TRBV12-3/TRBV12-4	TRBD1	TRBJ1-5	few	TGTGCCAGCAGCCGAGGTGGGACAGGGGGCAATCAGCCCCAGCATTTT	CASSRGGTGGNQPQHF
TRBV29-1	TRBD2	TRBJ2-1	few	TGCAGCGTCCGACTAGCGGGAGGAGACAATGAGCAGTTCTTC	CSVRLAGGDNEQFF
TRBV29-1	TRBD2	TRBJ2-1	.	TGCAGCGCGACTAGCGGGACTAGCTCCTACAATGAGCAGTTCTTC	CSATSGTSSYNEQFF
TRBV10-3	TRBD2	TRBJ2-3	few	TGTGCCATCACTTTCGAAAGCGGGGGGGCATATACGCAGTATTTT	CAITFESGGAYTQYF
TRBV2	TRBD1	TRBJ1-1	few	TGTGCCAGCAGTGTCACAGGGGGCTACACTGAAGCTTTCTTT	CASSVTGGYTEAFF
TRBV29-1	TRBD2	TRBJ2-1	.	TGCAGCGTTGAAGGATTGACTAGCGGGAGAAGGGGGGTTCGGTACGGTGAGCAGTTCTTC	CSVEGLTSGRRGVRYGEQFF
TRBV6-5	.	TRBJ2-7	.	TGTGCCAGCAGTTACTCCTTAGGGGGGAGCTTTTACGAGCAGTACTTC	CASSYSLGGSFYEQYF
TRBV7-9	.	TRBJ2-3	.	TGTGCCAGCAGCTTAGAGGTGATACCCACAGATACGCAGTATTTT	CASSLEVIPTDTQYF
TRBV11-2	.	TRBJ1-1	many	TGTGCCAGCAGCTTAGATAACAACAGGGCTACAAAGACTGAAGCTTTCTTT	CASSLDNNRATKTEAFF
TRBV20-1	.	TRBJ2-5	.	TGCAGCGGCGACAGGGTGGGGGGAGAGACCCAGTACTTC	CSGDRVGGETQYF
TRBV6-6	.	TRBJ1-5	.	TGTGCCAGCAGTAACGGGGGCAATCAGCCCCAGCATTTT	CASSNGGNQPQHF
TRBV3-1	TRBD1	TRBJ1-2	.	TGTGCCAGCAGCCCCGGGACAGGGAGTGACTATGGCTACACCTTC	CASSPGTGSDYGYTF
TRBV7-2	TRBD2	TRBJ2-7	.	TGTGCCAGCAGCTTACTTAGCGGGAAGGGGACCTACGAGCAGTACTTC	CASSLLSGKGTYEQYF
TRBV4-3	.	TRBJ2-7	.	TGCGCCAGCAGCCAAGAAGCGACAGCCCTCTCCTACGAGCAGTACTTC	CASSQEATALSYEQYF